Following are 15 T cell receptor beta chains from one sample sequenced in a study of T-cell memory formation after mild COVID-19. TCRdb re-called the 5' RACE reads with MiXCR, one entry per CDR3 protein. The top ten clones hold roughly 12% of a sample with about half a million distinct CDR3 sequences, roughly 20% of them seen once. Sequenced input: PBMCs or a T cell subset sorted from them (not recorded which). Receptors were obtained from an adult woman who had mild COVID-19 (a few samples of this study predate the infection). Cell type and time point are not known.

This clonotype was counted ten times or more. The V and J genes are TRBV12-3 or TRBV12-4 and TRBJ2-7; 7 nucleotides line up with TRBD2. The CDR3 runs 14 residues. The J segment lost 4 bases and the V segment lost 1 base, leaving 4 bases of the junction unmatched. CDR3 loop: CASSLGLAAYEQYF. CDR3 nucleotides: TGTGCCAGCAGTTTAGGGCTAGCGGCTTACGAGCAGTACTTC.

This clonotype has only a few counts. The chain uses TRBV28 and TRBJ2-7, with D unclear. CDR1 and CDR2 (germline): MDHEN, SYDVKM. The CDR3 runs 9 residues. Trimming cost V 10 bases and J 6 bases, with 7 bases left between them. CDR3 bases: TGTGCCACTATGAGCGAGCAGTACTTC. Encoded protein: CATMSEQYF.

This clonotype was recorded a few times. The rearrangement joins TRBV29-1 to TRBJ1-3; weak D call: TRBD1 (5 bases). CDR3 length equals 14 residues. The V end was cut by 5 bases, the J end by 9 bases, with 20 bases between. Germline V CDR1 and CDR2: SQVTM, ANQGSEA. CDR3 sequence (DNA): TGCAGCGTTCCCGGGACCACTCCCGGCGGCACCATATATTTT. Translating it yields CSVPGTTPGGTIYF.

This chain joins TRBV5-1 and TRBJ2-1, with D perhaps TRBD1 (5 bases). The germline CDR1 and CDR2 sequences are SGHRS and YFSETQ. The CDR3 has 15 residues. V lost 1 base and J 9 bases, leaving 17 bases between the germline ends. CDR3 protein: CASSLTGTGWTEQFF. Written as DNA, the CDR3 is TGCGCCAGCAGCTTGACAGGTACTGGGTGGACTGAGCAGTTCTTC. The complete variable domain, with remaining parts taken from reference TRBV5-1 and TRBJ2-1, reads KAGVTQTPRYLIKTRGQQVTLSCSPISGHRSVSWYQQTPGQGLQFLFEYFSETQRNKGNFPGRFSGRQFSNSRSEMNVSTLELGDSALYLCASSLTGTGWTEQFFGPGTRLTVL.

The J gene is TRBJ2-2, the V gene TRBV18; either TRBD1 or TRBD2 may fit D (5 bases each). V dropped 1 base and J dropped 6 bases, with 12 bases sitting between them. The CDR3 contains 15 residues. CDR1 is KGHSH and CDR2 is LQKENI in the germline V gene. The CDR3 DNA reads TGTGCCAGCTCACCACTGGGGACCGCTGCCGGGGAGCTGTTTTTT. Translated: CASSPLGTAAGELFF.

This sequence joins TRBV29-1 and TRBJ2-3; TRBD2 agrees at 14 bases. The J segment lost 5 bases and the V segment lost 3 bases, leaving 7 bases of the junction unmatched. CDR3 length equals 16 residues. The germline V gene encodes CDR1 SQVTM and CDR2 ANQGSEA. The CDR3: CSVERLAGGIGDTQYF. DNA for the CDR3: TGCAGCGTTGAGAGACTAGCGGGAGGGATTGGAGATACGCAGTATTTT.

The V gene is TRBV10-3, the J gene TRBJ1-5; unclear D gene. The ends were cut back, 3 bases at V and 8 bases at J, with 8 bases in the middle. Germline V CDR1 and CDR2: ENHRY, SYGVKD. The CDR3 spans 12 residues. The CDR3 bases are TGTGCCATCAGTGAAGGAGGGAAGCCCCAGCATTTT. Encoded protein: CAISEGGKPQHF.

This clonotype was counted between two and nine times. J is TRBJ1-6 and V is TRBV5-1, with D possibly being TRBD1 (6 bases). Germline assignment: CDR1 SGHRS and CDR2 YFSETQ. V shed 0 bases and J shed 7 bases, with 11 bases lying between them. The CDR3 contains 15 residues. CDR3 bases: TGCGCCAGCAGCTTGGACGGGGGCAGAAATTCACCCCTCCACTTT. Translating gives CASSLDGGRNSPLHF.

The V gene is TRBV19, the J gene TRBJ2-1; 8 bases are shared with TRBD2. CDR1 LNHDA and CDR2 SQIVND come from the germline V gene (reference sequence). The CDR3 has 20 residues. V dropped 7 bases and J dropped 8; count of bases not matched to a gene: 28. The CDR3 region is CASISSSGPGLVSPLDEQFF. The CDR3 DNA reads TGTGCCAGTATATCTTCGTCGGGACCGGGACTAGTTTCTCCGCTCGATGAGCAGTTCTTC.

This chain connects TRBV7-2 to TRBJ1-1; D is uncertain. V shed 0 bases and J shed 7 bases, with 12 bases lying between them. From germline, CDR1 is SGHTA and CDR2 FQGNSA. The CDR3 is 14 residues long. The CDR3 loop reads CASSLAFSGFEAFF. CDR3 nucleotides: TGTGCCAGCAGCTTAGCGTTCTCGGGATTTGAAGCTTTCTTT.

This chain joins TRBV7-9 and TRBJ2-6; tentatively, D is TRBD1 or TRBD2 (5 bases each). This CDR3 is 20 amino acids long. Trimming stripped 5 bases from V and 0 bases from J, with 23 bases between. The germline V gene has CDR1 SEHNR and CDR2 FQNEAQ (reference sequence). The CDR3 spells CASSSGALRTLISGANVLTF. The CDR3 coding sequence is TGTGCCAGCAGCAGCGGAGCTCTCCGGACACTGATCTCTGGGGCCAACGTCCTGACTTTC.

The chain uses TRBV14 and TRBJ1-2; unclear D gene. V was clipped by 6 bases and J by 1 base, with 9 bases between them. The CDR3 runs to 13 residues. Germline V CDR1 and CDR2: SGHDN, FVKESK. CDR3 loop: CASSRPNNYGYTF. The CDR3, as DNA: TGTGCCAGCAGTCGGCCAAATAACTATGGCTACACCTTC. Variable domain in full (rest from reference TRBV14 and TRBJ1-2): EAGVTQFPSHSVIEKGQTVTLRCDPISGHDNLYWYRRVMGKEIKFLLHFVKESKQDESGMPNNRFLAERTGGTYSTLKVQPAELEDSGVYFCASSRPNNYGYTFGSGTRLTVV.

The rearrangement links TRBV12-3 or TRBV12-4 to TRBJ2-1, with 7 bases fitting TRBD2. The ends lost 8 bases at V and 4 bases at J; junction bases unmatched: 11. The length of the CDR3 is 15 residues. CDR3 DNA sequence: TGTGCCAGCGCCCCCGGTTTGGGAGGGTACAATGAGCAGTTCTTC. This sequence encodes CASAPGLGGYNEQFF.

V gene TRBV7-9 combines with J gene TRBJ1-1; possible D gene TRBD1, 6 bases. The V gene lost 3 bases and the J gene lost 4 bases, with 12 bases spanning the gap. The CDR3 length is 14 residues. Germline loops: CDR1 SEHNR, CDR2 FQNEAQ (reference sequence). The CDR3 region is CASSLEGVGTEAFF. The CDR3 DNA follows: TGTGCCAGCAGCTTGGAGGGGGTTGGCACTGAAGCTTTCTTT.

This rearrangement joins TRBV7-2 to TRBJ2-1; the D gene is possibly TRBD2 (7 bases). The germline V gene has CDR1 SGHTA and CDR2 FQGNSA. V shed 2 bases and J shed 8 bases, with 16 bases lying between them. The CDR3 runs to 15 residues. Written as DNA, the CDR3 is TGTGCCAGCAGCTTATGGGCAGTAGGGGGGGATGAGCAGTTCTTC. Translation gives CASSLWAVGGDEQFF.